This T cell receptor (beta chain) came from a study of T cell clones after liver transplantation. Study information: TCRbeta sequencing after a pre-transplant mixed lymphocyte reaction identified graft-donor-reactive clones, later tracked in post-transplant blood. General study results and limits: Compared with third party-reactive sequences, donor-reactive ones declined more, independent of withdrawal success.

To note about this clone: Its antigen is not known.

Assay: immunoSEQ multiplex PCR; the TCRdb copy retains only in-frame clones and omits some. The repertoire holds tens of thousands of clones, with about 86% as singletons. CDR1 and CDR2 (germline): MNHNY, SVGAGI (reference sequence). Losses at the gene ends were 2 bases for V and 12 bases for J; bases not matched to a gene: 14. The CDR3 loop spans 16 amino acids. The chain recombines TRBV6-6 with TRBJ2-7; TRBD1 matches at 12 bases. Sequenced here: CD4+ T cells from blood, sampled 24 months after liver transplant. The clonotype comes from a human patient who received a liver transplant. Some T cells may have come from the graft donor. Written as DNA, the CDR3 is TGTGCCAGCAGTTACCAACTCACCGGGACAGGGGGCAAGTGGTACTTC. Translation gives CASSYQLTGTGGKWYF.